These 6 T cell receptor beta chains originate from one sample sequenced in a study of graft-versus-host responses after intestinal transplantation. Here immunoSEQ multiplex PCR was the method, and the copy in TCRdb shows in-frame clones only, minus some. The profile shows over 15,000 clones, 38% of them singletons. Co-plated with 200,000 CFSE-labeled responder cells were 200,000 irradiated, violet-dye-labeled stimulator cells. Sequences were derived from alloreactive CD8+ T cells from a mixed lymphocyte reaction culture, sampled before intestinal transplant. The sample's subset: CFSE-low proliferating T cells sorted from approximately 6-day pre-transplant mixed lymphocyte reaction (GvH or HvG direction). These receptors all stem from a human patient who received an intestinal transplant.

The chain combines TRBV12-2 with TRBJ1-6. TRBV12-2 is recorded as a pseudogene. The CDR3 extends over 16 amino acids. The CDR3 bases are TGTGCAAGTCGCTTATTAGATTCGGAGATTAATTCACCCCTCCACTTT. Encoded protein: CASRLLDSEINSPLHF.

The chain uses TRBV28 and TRBJ1-5; no reliable D call. Trimming took off 6 bases at V and 1 base at J, with 10 bases between the two ends. The CDR3 totals 14 residues. In germline, CDR1 is MDHEN, CDR2 SYDVKM. The CDR3 here is CASSPVISNQPQHF. CDR3 sequence (DNA): TGTGCCAGCAGCCCAGTTATAAGCAATCAGCCCCAGCATTTT.

The chain has TRBV7-8 and TRBJ2-7; tentative D call: TRBD2 (6 bases). Trimming pared 1 base from V and 2 bases from J, leaving 18 bases between. CDR1 SGHVS and CDR2 FQNEAQ come from the germline V gene. The CDR3 is made up of 17 amino acids. The CDR3 region has the DNA TGTGCCAGCAGCTTAGAGTTAGCGGTGGGGACCACCTACGAGCAGTACTTC. Amino acid sequence: CASSLELAVGTTYEQYF.

This clone occurred a few times. V gene TRBV30 combines with J gene TRBJ1-1; D call uncertain. Per the germline V gene, CDR1 is GTSNPN and CDR2 is SVGIG (reference sequence). Deletions cut 4 bases from V and 0 bases from J, with 9 bases between. The length of the CDR3 is 13 residues. The CDR3 reads CAWNSGLNTEAFF. The CDR3 region has the DNA TGTGCCTGGAACAGTGGGTTGAACACTGAAGCTTTCTTT.

This clone was observed a few times. A junction end diverges from the germline sequence, so it may reflect a read error. The rearrangement links TRBV7-9 to TRBJ2-1; 9 positions match TRBD2. Germline V CDR1 and CDR2: SEHNR, FQNEAQ (reference sequence). The CDR3 extends over 14 amino acids. For the CDR3, the DNA is TGTGCCAGCAGCTTTTACGGTGGACTAGCGTATAGACTCTTC. It codes for CASSFYGGLAYRLF.

The V and J genes are TRBV7-8 and TRBJ1-1; no clear D gene. The CDR3 spans 13 residues. V was pared by 5 bases and J by 0 bases, with 7 bases between. CDR1 is SGHVS and CDR2 is FQNEAQ in the germline V gene. CDR3 protein: CASSADLNTEAFF. The CDR3 region has the DNA TGTGCCAGCAGCGCAGACTTGAACACTGAAGCTTTCTTT. Using reference TRBV7-8 and TRBJ1-1 for the parts outside the CDR3, the full variable domain is GAGVSQSPRYKVAKRGQDVALRCDPISGHVSLFWYQQALGQGPEFLTYFQNEAQLDKSGLPSDRFFAERPEGSVSTLKIQRTQQEDSAVYLCASSADLNTEAFFGQGTRLTVV.